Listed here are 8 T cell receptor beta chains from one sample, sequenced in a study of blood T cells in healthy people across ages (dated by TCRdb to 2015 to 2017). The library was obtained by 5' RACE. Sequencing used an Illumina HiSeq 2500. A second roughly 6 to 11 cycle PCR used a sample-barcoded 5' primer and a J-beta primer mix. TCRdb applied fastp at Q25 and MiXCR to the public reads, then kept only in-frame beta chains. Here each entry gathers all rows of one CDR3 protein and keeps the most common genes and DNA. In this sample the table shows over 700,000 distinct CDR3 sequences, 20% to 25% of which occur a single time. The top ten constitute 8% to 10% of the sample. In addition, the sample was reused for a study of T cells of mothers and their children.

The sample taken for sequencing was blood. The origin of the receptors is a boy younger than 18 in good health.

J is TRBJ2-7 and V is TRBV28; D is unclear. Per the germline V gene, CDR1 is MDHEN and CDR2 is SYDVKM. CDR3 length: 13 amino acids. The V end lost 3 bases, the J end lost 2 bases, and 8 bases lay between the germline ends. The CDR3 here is CASSFVRAYEQYF. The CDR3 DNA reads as TGTGCCAGCAGTTTTGTTAGGGCCTACGAGCAGTACTTC.

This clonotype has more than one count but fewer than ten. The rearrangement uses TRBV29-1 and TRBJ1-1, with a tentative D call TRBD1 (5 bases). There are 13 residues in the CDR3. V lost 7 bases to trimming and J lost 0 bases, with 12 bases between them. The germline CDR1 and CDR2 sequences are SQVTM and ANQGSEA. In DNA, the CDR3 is TGCAGCGCCGAGGGGAGCATGAACACTGAAGCTTTCTTT. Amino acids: CSAEGSMNTEAFF.

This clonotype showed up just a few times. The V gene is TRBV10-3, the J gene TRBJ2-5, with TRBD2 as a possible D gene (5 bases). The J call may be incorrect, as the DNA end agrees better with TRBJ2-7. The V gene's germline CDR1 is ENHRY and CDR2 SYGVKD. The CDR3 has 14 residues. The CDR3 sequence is CAISEGAVSYEQYF. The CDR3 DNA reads TGTGCCATCAGTGAGGGAGCGGTATCCTACGAGCAGTACTTC.

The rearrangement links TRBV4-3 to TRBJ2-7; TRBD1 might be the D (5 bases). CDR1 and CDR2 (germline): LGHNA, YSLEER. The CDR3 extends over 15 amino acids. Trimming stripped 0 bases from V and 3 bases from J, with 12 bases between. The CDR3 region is CASSQEFGRVYEQYF. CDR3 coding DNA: TGCGCCAGCAGCCAAGAGTTCGGCAGGGTCTACGAGCAGTACTTC.

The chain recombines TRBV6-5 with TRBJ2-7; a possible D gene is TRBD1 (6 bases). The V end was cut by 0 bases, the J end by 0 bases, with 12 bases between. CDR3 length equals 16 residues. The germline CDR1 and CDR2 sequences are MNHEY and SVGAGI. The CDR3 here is CASSYSTTGSSYEQYF. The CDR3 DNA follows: TGTGCCAGCAGTTACTCGACAACAGGGAGCTCCTACGAGCAGTACTTC.

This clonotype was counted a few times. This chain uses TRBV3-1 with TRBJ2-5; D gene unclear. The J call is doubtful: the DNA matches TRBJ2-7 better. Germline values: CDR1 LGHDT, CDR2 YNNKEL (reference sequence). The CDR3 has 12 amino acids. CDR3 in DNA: TGTGCCAGCAGCCCTCACGCGTACGAGCAGTACTTC. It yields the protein CASSPHAYEQYF.

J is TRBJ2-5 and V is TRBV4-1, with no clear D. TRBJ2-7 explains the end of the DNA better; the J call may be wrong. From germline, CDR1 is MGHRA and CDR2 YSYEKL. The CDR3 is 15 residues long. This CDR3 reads CASSQEASWQNEQYF. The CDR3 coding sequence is TGCGCCAGCAGCCAAGAGGCTTCCTGGCAAAACGAGCAGTACTTC.

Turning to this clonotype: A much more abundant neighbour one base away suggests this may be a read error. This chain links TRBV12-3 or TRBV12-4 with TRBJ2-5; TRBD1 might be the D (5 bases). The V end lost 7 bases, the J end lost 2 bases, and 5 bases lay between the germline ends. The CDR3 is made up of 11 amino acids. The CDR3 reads CASKGQETQYF. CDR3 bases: TGTGCCAGCAAGGGGCAAGAGACCCAGTACTTC.